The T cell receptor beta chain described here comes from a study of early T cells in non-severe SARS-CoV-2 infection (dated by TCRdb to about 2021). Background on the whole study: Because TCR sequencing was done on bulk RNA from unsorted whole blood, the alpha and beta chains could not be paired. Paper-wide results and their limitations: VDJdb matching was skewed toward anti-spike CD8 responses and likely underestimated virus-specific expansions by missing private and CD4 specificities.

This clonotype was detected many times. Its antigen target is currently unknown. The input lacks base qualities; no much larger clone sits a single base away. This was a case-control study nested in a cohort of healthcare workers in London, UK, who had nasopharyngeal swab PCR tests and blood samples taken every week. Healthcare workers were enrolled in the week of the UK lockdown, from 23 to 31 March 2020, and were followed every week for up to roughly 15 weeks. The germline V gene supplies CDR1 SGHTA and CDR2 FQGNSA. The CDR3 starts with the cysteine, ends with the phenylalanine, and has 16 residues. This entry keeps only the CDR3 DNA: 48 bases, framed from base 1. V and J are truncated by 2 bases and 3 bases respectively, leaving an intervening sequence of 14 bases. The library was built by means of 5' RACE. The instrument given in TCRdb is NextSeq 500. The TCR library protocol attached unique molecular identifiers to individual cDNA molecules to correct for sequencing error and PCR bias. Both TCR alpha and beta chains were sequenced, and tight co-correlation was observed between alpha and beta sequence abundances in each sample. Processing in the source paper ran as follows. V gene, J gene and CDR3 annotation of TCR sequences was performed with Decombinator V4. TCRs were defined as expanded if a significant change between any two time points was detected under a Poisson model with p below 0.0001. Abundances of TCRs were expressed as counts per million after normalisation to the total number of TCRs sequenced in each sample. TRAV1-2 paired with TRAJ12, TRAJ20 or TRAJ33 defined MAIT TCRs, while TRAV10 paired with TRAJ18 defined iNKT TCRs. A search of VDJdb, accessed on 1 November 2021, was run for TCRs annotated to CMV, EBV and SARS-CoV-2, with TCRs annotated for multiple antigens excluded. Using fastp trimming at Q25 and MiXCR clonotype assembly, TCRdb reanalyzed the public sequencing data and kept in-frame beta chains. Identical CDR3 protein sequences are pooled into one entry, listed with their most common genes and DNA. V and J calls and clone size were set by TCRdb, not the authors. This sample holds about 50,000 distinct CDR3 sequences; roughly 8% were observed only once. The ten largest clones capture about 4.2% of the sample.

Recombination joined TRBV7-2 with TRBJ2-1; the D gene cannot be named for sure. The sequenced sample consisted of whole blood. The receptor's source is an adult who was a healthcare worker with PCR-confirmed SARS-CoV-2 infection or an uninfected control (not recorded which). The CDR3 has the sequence CASSLLAMQIYNEQFF. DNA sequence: TGTGCCAGCAGCTTACTGGCGATGCAGATCTACAATGAGCAGTTCTTC.